This is a list of T cell receptor beta chains from one sample in a study of T and B cells in COVID-19 patients. One entry per CDR3 protein results from TCRdb running MiXCR on the multiplex PCR reads. Of several thousand distinct CDR3 sequences listed, 25% to 35% are singletons. Sequencing input: blood. The receptors shown here come from a human donor with active COVID-19. Each CDR3 is given with its conserved first and last residue. The D gene is left open where the match is weak. Clone size, where shown, is once, few, many, or a class for clones that have expanded.

TRBV27	TRBD2	TRBJ2-7	medium-sized	CASSWAGGGAYEQYF	TGTGCCAGCAGTTGGGCGGGAGGAGGCGCCTACGAGCAGTACTTC
TRBV5-5	TRBD2	TRBJ2-1	medium-sized	CASSPLAGVHNEQFF	TGTGCCAGCAGCCCCCTAGCGGGAGTCCACAATGAGCAGTTCTTC
TRBV19	TRBD1	TRBJ1-3	medium-sized	CASSRTGVSGNTIYF	TGTGCCAGTAGTCGGACAGGGGTCTCTGGAAACACCATATATTTT
TRBV20-1	TRBD1	TRBJ2-5	.	CSARGQQGKETQYF	TGCAGTGCTAGGGGTCAACAGGGGAAAGAGACCCAGTACTTC
TRBV13	.	TRBJ2-7	medium-sized	CASSLSGTSYEQYF	TGTGCCAGCAGCCTTAGCGGAACTTCCTACGAGCAGTACTTC
TRBV19	.	TRBJ1-4	medium-sized	CASSNRGGDEKLFF	TGTGCCAGTAGTAATCGCGGGGGGGATGAAAAACTGTTTTTT
TRBV30	TRBD1	TRBJ1-5	.	CAWSLQGDQPQHF	TGTGCCTGGAGCCTCCAGGGGGATCAGCCCCAGCATTTT
TRBV5-8	.	TRBJ2-1	.	CASSLPQYFLESSYNEQFF	TGTGCCAGCAGCTTGCCCCAGTACTTCCTGGAGAGCTCCTACAATGAGCAGTTCTTC
TRBV19	.	TRBJ1-5	medium-sized	CASSLGGREWHF	TGTGCCAGTAGCTTAGGGGGAAGGGAATGGCATTTT
TRBV6-6	TRBD2	TRBJ2-1	.	CASSYPTSGTYNEQFF	TGTGCCAGCAGTTACCCGACTAGCGGGACCTACAATGAGCAGTTCTTC
TRBV11-1	TRBD1	TRBJ1-2	.	CASSLRSGQGWGYTF	TGTGCCAGCAGCTTGAGGTCCGGACAGGGTTGGGGCTACACCTTC
TRBV18	TRBD1	TRBJ1-4	medium-sized	CASSRGTGEKLFF	TGTGCCAGCTCACGTGGGACAGGAGAAAAACTGTTTTTT
TRBV20-1	TRBD1	TRBJ2-5	few	CSANGDRLWETQYF	TGCAGTGCCAATGGGGACAGGCTTTGGGAGACCCAGTACTTC
TRBV6-5	.	TRBJ2-1	medium-sized	CASSDMGWWFF	TGTGCCAGCAGTGACATGGGGTGGTGGTTCTTC
TRBV6-5	TRBD2	TRBJ2-1	.	CASSELAGGRGEQFF	TGTGCCAGCAGTGAGCTAGCGGGGGGGCGAGGTGAGCAGTTCTTC
TRBV20-1	.	TRBJ2-1	few	CSARDHLDKDRF	TGCAGTGCTAGAGACCACCTCGACAAGGATCGCTTC
TRBV20-1	TRBD1	TRBJ2-2	few	CSASEGQGPNTGELFF	TGCAGTGCTAGTGAAGGACAGGGACCGAACACCGGGGAGCTGTTTTTT
TRBV19	TRBD1	TRBJ2-7	medium-sized	CASSRGQGSYEQYF	TGTGCCAGTAGTAGGGGACAGGGGTCCTACGAGCAGTACTTC
TRBV27	TRBD2	TRBJ2-3	medium-sized	CASSPISGTSGDPSTDTQYF	TGTGCCAGCAGTCCGATATCCGGGACTAGCGGGGACCCATCCACAGATACGCAGTATTTT
TRBV20-1	.	TRBJ1-3	.	CSARTGTLTTSGNTIYF	TGCAGTGCTCGCACAGGGACCCTTACAACCTCTGGAAACACCATATATTTT
TRBV18	TRBD1	TRBJ2-5	.	CASSPGPGGLEETQYF	TGTGCCAGCTCACCAGGGCCAGGGGGCCTTGAAGAGACCCAGTACTTC
TRBV28	TRBD1	TRBJ1-2	.	CASSLGQGGYTF	TGTGCCAGCAGCCTGGGACAGGGTGGCTACACCTTC
TRBV28	.	TRBJ1-2	few	CASTPTGNYGYTF	TGTGCCAGCACCCCGACCGGTAACTATGGCTACACCTTC
TRBV27	.	TRBJ1-2	medium-sized	CASSLEGMDGYTF	TGTGCCAGCAGTTTAGAGGGTATGGATGGCTACACCTTC
TRBV6-5	.	TRBJ1-2	.	CASSITGRGPYGYTF	TGTGCCAGCAGCATTACCGGCCGGGGCCCGTATGGCTACACCTTC
TRBV5-1	.	TRBJ1-6	.	CASTQGRANSPLHF	TGCGCCAGCACCCAGGGGAGAGCAAATTCACCCCTCCACTTT
TRBV12-3/TRBV12-4	.	TRBJ1-2	few	CASRQTATGTVYTF	TGTGCCAGCAGGCAAACGGCGACGGGTACAGTCTACACCTTC
TRBV19	.	TRBJ1-4	medium-sized	CASSWAWRNSNEKLFF	TGTGCCAGTAGTTGGGCTTGGAGGAATTCTAATGAAAAACTGTTTTTT
TRBV28	.	TRBJ1-5	.	CASRQGRQPQHF	TGTGCCAGCCGGCAGGGAAGGCAGCCCCAGCATTTT
TRBV21-1	.	TRBJ1-6	few	CASSKGTTASPLHF	TGTGCCAGCAGCAAGGGTACGACAGCATCACCCCTCCACTTT
TRBV10-1	TRBD2	TRBJ2-3	few	CASSESRGGTDTQYF	TGCGCCAGCAGTGAGTCTCGGGGGGGGACAGATACGCAGTATTTT
TRBV30	.	TRBJ1-2	medium-sized	CAGGSRNYGYTF	TGTGCCGGTGGCAGTAGGAACTATGGCTACACCTTC
TRBV14	.	TRBJ1-4	.	CASSQLPGLNEKLFF	TGTGCCAGCAGCCAACTACCGGGACTTAATGAAAAACTGTTTTTT
TRBV5-1	.	TRBJ2-3	medium-sized	CASSLAVPSTDTQYF	TGCGCCAGCAGCTTGGCTGTACCTAGCACAGATACGCAGTATTTT
TRBV27	.	TRBJ2-5	medium-sized	CASSPRGGETQYF	TGTGCCAGCAGTCCGAGGGGAGGAGAGACCCAGTACTTC
TRBV29-1	TRBD1	TRBJ1-4	.	CSVVGTGASDLFF	TGCAGCGTTGTTGGGACAGGGGCCTCTGACCTGTTTTTT